These 14 T cell receptor beta chains share one sample of origin, sequenced in a study of blood T cell repertoires in COVID-19. The protocol was immunoSEQ multiplex PCR, while the TCRdb copy is restricted to in-frame clones and leaves out a portion. The sample holds some 87,000 clones, approximately 84% seen once. Sequencing was carried out using peripheral blood. These receptors were obtained from a human donor in a cohort sampled during active COVID-19.

The V and J genes are TRBV28 and TRBJ2-3; D remains ambiguous. This CDR3 has 13 amino acids. Trimming removed 7 bases at V and 0 bases at J, with 8 bases between. Germline V gene data show CDR1 as MDHEN and CDR2 as SYDVKM. CDR3 amino acids: CASIETSTDTQYF. The CDR3 DNA follows: TGTGCCAGCATCGAGACTAGCACAGATACGCAGTATTTT. Together with reference TRBV28 and TRBJ2-3, the CDR3 gives the full variable domain: DVKVTQSSRYLVKRTGEKVFLECVQDMDHENMFWYRQDPGLGLRLIYFSYDVKMKEKGDIPEGYSVSREKKERFSLILESASTNQTSMYLCASIETSTDTQYFGPGTRLTVL.

The chain is built from TRBV6-6 and TRBJ1-5; 8 bases agree with TRBD1. Trimming removed 4 bases from V and 7 bases from J; junction bases left unmatched: 6. The CDR3 covers 14 residues. Germline values: CDR1 MNHNY, CDR2 SVGAGI (reference sequence). CDR3 protein: CASSLGTGSQPQHF. CDR3 coding DNA: TGTGCCAGCAGTTTAGGGACAGGTTCACAGCCCCAGCATTTT.

V usage is TRBV27 and J usage is TRBJ2-4, with TRBD1 as a possible D gene (6 bases). V lost 5 bases and J 1 base, leaving 18 bases between the germline ends. This CDR3 spans 17 amino acids. In germline, CDR1 is MNHEY, CDR2 SMNVEV (reference sequence). This CDR3 reads CASSPRLITGAKNIQYF. For the CDR3, the DNA is TGTGCCAGCAGTCCACGCTTAATAACAGGGGCCAAAAACATTCAGTACTTC.

The chain combines TRBV7-8 with TRBJ2-3; 7 bases align to TRBD1. CDR3 length equals 15 residues. The germline CDR1 and CDR2 sequences are SGHVS and FQNEAQ. The trim removed 5 bases at V and 4 bases at J, leaving 9 bases unmatched. The CDR3 loop is CASSVYRGFADTQYF. The DNA for the CDR3 is TGTGCCAGCAGCGTATACAGGGGTTTTGCAGATACGCAGTATTTT.

The genes are TRBV5-6 and TRBJ2-3, with D possibly matching TRBD1 (6 bases). The CDR3 consists of 15 residues. The ends were cut back, 4 bases at V and 4 bases at J, with 16 bases in the middle. Per the germline V gene, CDR1 is SGHDT and CDR2 is YYEEEE. Here the CDR3 reads CASSGPVGAADTQYF. The CDR3 DNA reads as TGTGCCAGCAGCGGCCCTGTGGGGGCGGCAGATACGCAGTATTTT.

CDR3: CASSSPRDRGGNTEAFF. The CDR3 nucleotides read TGTGCCAGCAGTTCACCCCGTGACAGGGGGGGTAACACTGAAGCTTTCTTT. The chain links TRBV27 to TRBJ1-1, with 9 bases lining up with TRBD1. This CDR3 has 17 amino acids. Germline V lookup: CDR1 MNHEY, CDR2 SMNVEV (reference sequence). The V segment lost 4 bases and the J segment 2 bases; nucleotides outside the gene matches: 11.

The V call is TRBV6-5, the J call TRBJ2-1; 10 nucleotides agree with TRBD2. CDR3 length: 14 residues. Germline CDR1 is MNHEY and CDR2 is SVGAGI. V trimming: 10 bases; J trimming: 5 bases; junction bases outside the gene matches: 8. The CDR3 here is CATRTAGGNNEQFF. The CDR3 region has the DNA TGTGCCACCCGCACAGCGGGAGGGAACAATGAGCAGTTCTTC.

The gene calls are TRBV20-1 and TRBJ2-3; TRBD2 aligns across 9 bases. V was clipped by 3 bases and J by 1 base; unmatched bases: 8. The germline V gene encodes CDR1 DFQATT and CDR2 SNEGSKA (reference sequence). This CDR3 spans 16 amino acids. CDR3 protein: CSASQGTSWGTDTQYF. CDR3 nucleotide sequence: TGCAGTGCTAGTCAAGGGACTAGCTGGGGCACAGATACGCAGTATTTT.

The chain joins TRBV3-1 (or the pseudogene TRBV3-2) to TRBJ1-1; maybe TRBD1 (5 bases). Germline assignment: CDR1 LGHDT and CDR2 YNNKEL (reference sequence). CDR3 length: 14 amino acids. Trimming shortened V by 3 bases and J by 4 bases, and 12 bases separated the two germline ends. The CDR3 spells CASSQGRDSTEAFF. The CDR3, as DNA: TGTGCCAGCAGCCAGGGCAGGGATTCCACTGAAGCTTTCTTT.

The J gene is TRBJ2-3, the V gene TRBV3-1 (or the pseudogene TRBV3-2), with a weak D call TRBD2 (6 bases). Germline CDR1 reads LGHDT; CDR2 reads YNNKEL (reference sequence). The V and J ends lost 3 bases and 5 bases respectively, with 6 bases between them. This CDR3 has 12 amino acids. CDR3 DNA sequence: TGTGCCAGCAGCCAGGGAGGAGATACGCAGTATTTT. Amino acid sequence: CASSQGGDTQYF.

The V gene is TRBV3-1 (or the pseudogene TRBV3-2), the J gene TRBJ1-1; 9 positions agree with TRBD1. V lost 0 bases to trimming and J lost 3 bases; unmatched junction nucleotides: 8. The CDR3 is 17 amino acids. Germline V lookup: CDR1 LGHDT, CDR2 YNNKEL (reference sequence). The CDR3 reads CASSQDTGQGEYTEAFF. In nucleotides, the CDR3 is TGTGCCAGCAGCCAAGATACGGGACAGGGAGAGTACACTGAAGCTTTCTTT.

About this clone: One junction end disagrees with the germline gene, perhaps due to a read error. V and J are TRBV7-7 and TRBJ2-3; 8 bases match TRBD2. Looked up from germline, CDR1 is SSHAT and CDR2 is FNYEAQ (reference sequence). This CDR3 is 15 amino acids long. CDR3 loop: CASSLGTRRTDTQYF. The DNA for the CDR3 is TGTGCTAGCAGTCTCGGGACTAGACGCACAGATACGCAGTATTTT. Complete variable domain (other parts from reference TRBV7-7 and TRBJ2-3): GAGVSQSPRYKVTKRGQDVTLRCDPISSHATLYWYQQALGQGPEFLTYFNYEAQPDKSGLPSDRFSAERPEGSISTLTIQRTEQRDSAMYRCASSLGTRRTDTQYFGPGTRLTVL.

V and J are TRBV5-1 and TRBJ2-1, with D perhaps TRBD1 (5 bases). CDR3 length: 16 residues. The V and J ends lost 3 bases and 0 bases respectively, with 13 bases between them. Looked up from germline, CDR1 is SGHRS and CDR2 is YFSETQ. The CDR3: CASSSFRVSSYNEQFF. The CDR3 DNA follows: TGCGCCAGCAGCTCCTTCAGGGTGTCCTCCTACAATGAGCAGTTCTTC.

V usage is TRBV7-2 and J usage is TRBJ2-1; 12 bases line up with TRBD2. The CDR3 is 16 amino acids. Germline V CDR1 and CDR2: SGHTA, FQGNSA. The junction had 5 bases not matched to a gene; V was cut back by 0 bases and J by 8 bases. The CDR3 loop is CASSLASSGGAYEQFF. Here the CDR3 DNA reads TGTGCCAGCAGCTTAGCTTCTAGCGGGGGGGCCTATGAGCAGTTCTTC.